These 6 T cell receptor beta chains came from one sample sequenced in a study of PD-1 blockade in mismatch repair-deficient tumors. TCRdb's copy holds only in-frame clones and misses some; the assay was immunoSEQ multiplex PCR. The table lists about 100,000 clones, under 90% of them singletons. The input for sequencing was peripheral blood, taken approximately 36 weeks after starting pembrolizumab. The receptors stem from an adult with mismatch repair-deficient cancer.

This clone is a singleton in its sample. The rearrangement uses TRBV11-3 and TRBJ2-1, with D hard to call. The CDR3 consists of 17 residues. Germline assignment: CDR1 SGHNT and CDR2 YENEEA. V was clipped by 5 bases and J by 0 bases, with 17 bases between them. The CDR3 nucleotides are TGTGCCAGCAGCCCATCGCTACTGACGAACTCCTACAATGAGCAGTTCTTC. Translating it yields CASSPSLLTNSYNEQFF.

This chain links TRBV7-2 with TRBJ1-2, with D possibly being TRBD1 (5 bases). V was shortened by 7 bases and J by 0 bases, with 15 bases between the two germline ends. Germline V gene data show CDR1 as SGHTA and CDR2 as FQGNSA. There are 15 residues in the CDR3. The chain's CDR3 is CASTSSGTANYGYTF. As DNA, the CDR3 is TGTGCCAGCACCAGTTCCGGGACGGCTAACTATGGCTACACCTTC.

In DNA form, the CDR3 reads TGCGCCAGCAGCGCCCAAACGGGACAGAACACTGAAGCTTTCTTT. Residues: CASSAQTGQNTEAFF. The V call is TRBV5-1, the J call TRBJ1-1, with D tentatively TRBD1 (6 bases). The V end was cut by 4 bases, the J end by 1 base, with 14 bases between. Germline values: CDR1 SGHRS, CDR2 YFSETQ. The CDR3 consists of 15 residues.

The sample holds one count of this clone. V gene TRBV20-1 combines with J gene TRBJ2-5; no firm D call. The CDR3 loop spans 10 amino acids. Germline V gene data show CDR1 as DFQATT and CDR2 as SNEGSKA (reference sequence). The V gene lost 5 bases and the J gene lost 4 bases, with 5 bases spanning the gap. CDR3 region: CSAARETQYF. In DNA, the CDR3 is TGCAGTGCTGCAAGAGAGACCCAGTACTTC.

This rearrangement joins TRBV7-2 to TRBJ2-1, with D unresolved. With 5 bases removed from V and 8 bases from J, the gap between germline ends came to 19 bases. Germline V gene lookup returns CDR1 SGHTA and CDR2 FQGNSA. The CDR3 consists of 15 residues. This chain's CDR3 is CASSAQTLRGDEQFF. The CDR3 DNA follows: TGTGCCAGCAGCGCACAAACCCTCCGTGGGGATGAGCAGTTCTTC.

This clone was seen a handful of times. The chain is built from TRBV30 and TRBJ2-7, with D possibly matching TRBD1 (5 bases). This CDR3 region has 13 residues. Germline-derived CDR1 and CDR2 are GTSNPN and SVGIG (reference sequence). The germline V and J ends were trimmed by 1 base and 1 base, with 8 bases remaining between them. The CDR3 is CAWSDGASYEQYF. Written as DNA, the CDR3 is TGTGCCTGGAGTGATGGGGCTTCCTACGAGCAGTACTTC.